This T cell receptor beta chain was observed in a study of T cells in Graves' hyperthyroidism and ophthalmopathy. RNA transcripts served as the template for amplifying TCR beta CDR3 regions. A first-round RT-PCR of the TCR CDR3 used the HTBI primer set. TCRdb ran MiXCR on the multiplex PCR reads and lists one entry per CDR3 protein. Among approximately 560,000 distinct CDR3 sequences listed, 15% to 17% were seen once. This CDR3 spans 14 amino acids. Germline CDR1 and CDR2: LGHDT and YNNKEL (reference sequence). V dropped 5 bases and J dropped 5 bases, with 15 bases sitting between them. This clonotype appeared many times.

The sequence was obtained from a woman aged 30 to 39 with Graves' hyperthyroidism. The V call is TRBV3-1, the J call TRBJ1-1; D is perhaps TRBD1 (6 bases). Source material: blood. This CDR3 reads CASSTGTIGTEAFF. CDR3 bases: TGTGCCAGCAGCACAGGGACTATCGGGACTGAAGCTTTCTTT.